This T cell receptor (beta chain) is drawn from a study of a mutant IDH1 vaccine in newly diagnosed glioma. Study-wide background: Previous care, which was radiotherapy, temozolomide, or both, most often involved both.

Indicated time point: baseline, week 1 (first vaccination visit). Treatment denoted: pre-vaccination baseline after standard-of-care therapy. Only in-frame clones appear in the TCRdb table, and some are missing; sequencing was by immunoSEQ multiplex PCR. The sample lists some 56,000 clones, about nine tenths occurring once. CDR1 SGDLS and CDR2 YYNGEE come from the germline V gene. The CDR3 length is 13 residues. The V and J ends lost 4 bases and 1 base respectively, with 8 bases between them. The input for sequencing was PBMCs, taken from a glioma patient treated with radiotherapy, temozolomide or both. This clonotype was sampled from a man aged 50 to 59 with glioma. This rearrangement joins TRBV9 to TRBJ1-1, with D hard to call. The CDR3 bases are TGTGCCAGCAGCCCCGGAACGAACACTGAAGCTTTCTTT. This translates into CASSPGTNTEAFF.